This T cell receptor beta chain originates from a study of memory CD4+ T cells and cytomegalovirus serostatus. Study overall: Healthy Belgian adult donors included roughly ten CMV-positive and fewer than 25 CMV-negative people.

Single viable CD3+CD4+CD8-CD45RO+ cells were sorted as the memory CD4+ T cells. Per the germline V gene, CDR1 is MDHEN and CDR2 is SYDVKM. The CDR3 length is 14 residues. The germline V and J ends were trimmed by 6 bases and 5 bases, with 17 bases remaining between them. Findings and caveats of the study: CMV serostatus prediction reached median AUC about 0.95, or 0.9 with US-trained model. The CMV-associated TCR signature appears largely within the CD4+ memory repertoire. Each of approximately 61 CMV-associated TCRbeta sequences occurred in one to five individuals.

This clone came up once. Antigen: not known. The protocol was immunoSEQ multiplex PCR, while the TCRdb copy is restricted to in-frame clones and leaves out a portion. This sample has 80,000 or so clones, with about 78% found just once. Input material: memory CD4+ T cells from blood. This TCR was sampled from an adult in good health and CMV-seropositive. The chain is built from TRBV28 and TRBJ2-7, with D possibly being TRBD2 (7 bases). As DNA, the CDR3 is TGTGCCAGCAGCCTTGGGGGGGCGCGCCACGAGCAGTACTTC. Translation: CASSLGGARHEQYF.